The text below deals with one T cell receptor beta chain. V was pared by 4 bases and J by 7 bases, with 14 bases between. This CDR3 contains 14 residues. Germline CDR1 is SGDLS and CDR2 is YYNGEE. The data are from a study of blood T cell repertoires in COVID-19. Study as a whole: Material from acute and convalescent COVID-19 was sourced from the United States, Italy and Spain. The cDNA or gDNA used as material had been derived from T cells, B-cell-depleted T cells, or PBMCs.

As processed by the authors: How many nucleated cells were present was estimated from reference gene primer amplification. The protocol was immunoSEQ multiplex PCR, while the TCRdb copy is restricted to in-frame clones and leaves out a portion. V and J calls and clone size are given by that table; D and trimming were obtained from the DNA. The data hold approximately 74,000 clones, with 86% observed a single time. Sequenced input: peripheral blood. This chain links TRBV9 with TRBJ2-2; D possibly corresponds to TRBD1 (8 bases). The receptor comes from a woman aged 60-70 years with acute or convalescent COVID-19. The CDR3 DNA is TGTGCCAGCAGCTCACAGGGGGGGGTCGGGGAGCTGTTTTTT. This sequence encodes CASSSQGGVGELFF.